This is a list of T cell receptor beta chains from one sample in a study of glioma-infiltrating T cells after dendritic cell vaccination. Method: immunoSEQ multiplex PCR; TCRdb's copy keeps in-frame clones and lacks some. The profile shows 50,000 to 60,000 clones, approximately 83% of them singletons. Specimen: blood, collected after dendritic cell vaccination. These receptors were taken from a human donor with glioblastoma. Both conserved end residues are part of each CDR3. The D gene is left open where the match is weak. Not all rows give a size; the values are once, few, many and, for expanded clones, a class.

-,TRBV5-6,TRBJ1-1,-,TGTGCCAGCAGCTTTTCAGGGATATCCACTGAAGCTTTCTTT,CASSFSGISTEAFF
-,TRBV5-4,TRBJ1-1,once,TGTGCCAGCAGTTTCGGGTTGGTAATGAACACTGAAGCTTTCTTT,CASSFGLVMNTEAFF
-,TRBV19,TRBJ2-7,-,TGTGCCAGTACCCGTGCCCACCAGAGCGACGAGCAGTACTTC,CASTRAHQSDEQYF
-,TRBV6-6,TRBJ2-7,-,TGTGCCAGCAGACTCCGACAGTCCTACGAGCAGTACTTC,CASRLRQSYEQYF
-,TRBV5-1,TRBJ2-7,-,TGCGCCAGCAGCTTGCAGGCCTACGAGCAGTACTTC,CASSLQAYEQYF
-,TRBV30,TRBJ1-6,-,TGTGCCTGCCCGGGGGGTGAGAATTCACCCCTCCACTTT,CACPGGENSPLHF
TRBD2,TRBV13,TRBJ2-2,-,TGTGCCAGCAGCTTCGGGTCTAGCGGGGGGACCGGGGAGCTGTTTTTT,CASSFGSSGGTGELFF
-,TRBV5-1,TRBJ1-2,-,TGCGCCAGCAGCTTGGCTGAGGACTATGGCTACACCTTC,CASSLAEDYGYTF
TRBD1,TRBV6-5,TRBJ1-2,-,TGTGCCAGCAGTTACCTGCGCACAGGGGGAGTTTATGGCTACACCTTC,CASSYLRTGGVYGYTF
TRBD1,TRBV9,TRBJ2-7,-,TGTGCCAGCAGCTTAGGACAGGAGTACTACGAGCAGTACTTC,CASSLGQEYYEQYF
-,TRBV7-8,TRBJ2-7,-,TGTGCCTCCCGGCCAGGGAAGGCATACGAGCAGTACTTC,CASRPGKAYEQYF
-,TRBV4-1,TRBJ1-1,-,TGCGCCAGCAGCCAGATGGGGAGACGGAAGAACACTGAAGCTTTCTTT,CASSQMGRRKNTEAFF